The source of this TCR beta chain is a study of blood T cells in healthy people across ages. A J-beta primer mix and a sample-barcoded 5' primer were used in a second PCR of roughly 6 to 12 cycles. A template-switch adaptor that had 12 random nucleotides put a tag on each cDNA molecule. A single record per CDR3 protein comes from TCRdb applying MiXCR to the 5' RACE reads. The sample carries fewer than 900,000 distinct CDR3 sequences, 49% recorded once. Findings of the study overall: Researchers judged that diversity estimates from one million T cells fell short of true values. Across the age range, TCR beta diversity per million T cells fell in a roughly linear way.

After removal of 6 bases from V and 4 bases from J, the junction contained 15 bases not matched to a gene. This CDR3 region has 17 residues. A remark on this clonotype: Its specificity is not known.

The clonotype originates from a woman aged 55-70 years in good health. The sample was blood. The rearrangement uses TRBV12-3 or TRBV12-4 and TRBJ2-5, with 9 nucleotides matching TRBD2. The CDR3 nucleotides are TGTGCCAGCAGGGGCGGTATAGCGGGAGAACGATCAGAGACCCAGTACTTC. Its translation is CASRGGIAGERSETQYF.